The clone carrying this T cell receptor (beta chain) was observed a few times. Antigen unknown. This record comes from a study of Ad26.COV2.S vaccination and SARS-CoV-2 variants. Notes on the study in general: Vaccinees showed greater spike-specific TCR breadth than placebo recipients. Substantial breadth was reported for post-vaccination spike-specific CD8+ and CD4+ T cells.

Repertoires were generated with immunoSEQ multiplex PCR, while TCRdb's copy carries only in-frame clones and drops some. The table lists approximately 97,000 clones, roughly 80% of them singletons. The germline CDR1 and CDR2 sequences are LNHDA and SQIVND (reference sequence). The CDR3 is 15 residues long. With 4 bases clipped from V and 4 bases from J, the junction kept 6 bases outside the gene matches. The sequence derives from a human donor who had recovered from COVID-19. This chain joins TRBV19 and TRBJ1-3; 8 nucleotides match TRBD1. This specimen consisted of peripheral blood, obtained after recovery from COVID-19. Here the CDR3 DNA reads TGTGCCAGTAGTACCGGGACAGGATCAGGAAACACCATATATTTT. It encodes CASSTGTGSGNTIYF.